The rows below give T cell receptor beta chains drawn from one sample of a study of blood T cells in healthy people across ages. MiXCR was run by TCRdb on the 5' RACE reads, yielding one entry per CDR3 protein. Counted here are 800,000 to 1,000,000 distinct CDR3 sequences, about 48% occurring once; the ten biggest clones make up around 15%. The material sequenced was blood. The origin of the receptors is a man aged 30 to 39 in good health. Both conserved end residues are part of each CDR3. A D gene is named only where the DNA matches it firmly. Size is stated for part of the rows, as once, few or many counts, or as a class when the clone is expanded.

TRBV27	-	-	TRBJ1-2	TGTGCCAGCAGTGTAGGAGGCGGATTTGGCTACACCTTC	CASSVGGGFGYTF
TRBV28	few	TRBD1	TRBJ2-7	TGTGCCAGCAGCCCTGCGGGACAGGGCTACGAGCAGTACTTC	CASSPAGQGYEQYF
TRBV6-6	-	TRBD1	TRBJ1-4	TGTGCCAGCAGTTACCCTGGACAGGGGCCTGAAAAACTGTTTTTT	CASSYPGQGPEKLFF
TRBV7-9	-	-	TRBJ2-7	TGTGCCAGCAGCTTAGTAGCAGGTTCGACCGAGCAGTACTTC	CASSLVAGSTEQYF
TRBV5-5	few	-	TRBJ2-1	TGTGCCAGCAGCTTGCGCCAGGGAACCGACAATGAGCAGTTCTTC	CASSLRQGTDNEQFF
TRBV7-9	-	-	TRBJ1-5	TGTGCCAGCAGCTCAAAGGGGTTGGATCAGCCCCAGCATTTT	CASSSKGLDQPQHF
TRBV5-6	-	TRBD1	TRBJ1-2	TGTGCCAGCAGCGGGGACAGCGTGAAGTCTAACTATGGCTACACCTTC	CASSGDSVKSNYGYTF
TRBV4-3	-	TRBD1	TRBJ2-7	TGCGCCAGCAGCCAAGAAACGCCCGGGACAGGGCTCTACGAGCAGTACTTC	CASSQETPGTGLYEQYF
TRBV10-3	-	-	TRBJ1-1	TGTGCCATCAGTGAGACCCGGACAGTCAACACTGAAGCTTTCTTT	CAISETRTVNTEAFF
TRBV5-1	few	TRBD1	TRBJ2-7	TGCGCCAGCAGCTTGGACTCTGTAATAAGACAGGGGCAGGGAGAGCAGTACTTC	CASSLDSVIRQGQGEQYF
TRBV12-3/TRBV12-4	-	TRBD1	TRBJ2-7	TGTGCCAGCAGCCAAGAACAGGGGCGAGGTGTCGAGCAGTACTTC	CASSQEQGRGVEQYF
TRBV3-1	-	-	TRBJ1-6	TGTGCCAGCAGCCATTCACGGCGACCCCTCCACTTT	CASSHSRRPLHF
TRBV11-2	-	-	TRBJ1-1	TGTGCCAGCAGCCCATTCGGGAACACTGAAGCTTTCTTT	CASSPFGNTEAFF
TRBV6-5	-	-	TRBJ2-1	TGTGCCGGCTTTTGGGGTTCAAGCCCCAATGAGCAGTTCTTC	CAGFWGSSPNEQFF
TRBV5-1	-	-	TRBJ1-5	TGCGCCAGCAGCGCCGATGGGCCTCCTCAGCCCCAGCATTTT	CASSADGPPQPQHF
TRBV6-6	-	-	TRBJ1-5	TGTGCCAGCAGTTATCCCCCATCCGGGCAGCCCCAGCATTTT	CASSYPPSGQPQHF
TRBV14	few	-	TRBJ2-3	TGTGCCAGCAGTGGTATTTCGGGTAGAGATACGCAGTATTTT	CASSGISGRDTQYF
TRBV28	-	-	TRBJ2-7	TGTGCCAGCACTTCAATTGGCCAGGGGAGCTACGAGCAGTACTTC	CASTSIGQGSYEQYF
TRBV7-2	medium-sized	-	TRBJ2-1	TGTGCCAGCAGCGCGGGGTACAATGAGCAGTTCTTC	CASSAGYNEQFF
TRBV9	-	-	TRBJ2-3	TGTGCCAGCAGCGTAGGGACTCATCCTAGCACAGATACGCAGTATTTT	CASSVGTHPSTDTQYF
TRBV12-3/TRBV12-4	few	-	TRBJ2-3	TGTGCCAGCAGTTTGGGGCCTGGTACGCAGTATTTT	CASSLGPGTQYF
TRBV7-2	few	-	TRBJ2-7	TGTGCCAGCAGCATTTCTCCCGGGATAACTTACGAGCAGTACTTC	CASSISPGITYEQYF
TRBV12-3/TRBV12-4	-	TRBD1	TRBJ1-3	TGTGCCAGCAGTTTTCAGGGGGCCAGCTCTGGAAACACCATATATTTT	CASSFQGASSGNTIYF
TRBV10-3	-	TRBD2	TRBJ2-2	TGTGTCATCGGAGTGGGGACTAGCGGGGCCACCGGGGAGCTGTTTTTT	CVIGVGTSGATGELFF
TRBV11-2	once	-	TRBJ2-1	TGTGCCAGCAGCTTAGGAGGGGCTTTCTCCTACAATGAGCAGTTCTTC	CASSLGGAFSYNEQFF
TRBV6-5	-	-	TRBJ2-5	TGCGCCAGCAGTTACTCCGGGCGACACCAAGAGACCCAGTACTTC	CASSYSGRHQETQYF
TRBV2	-	TRBD1	TRBJ2-7	TGTGCCAGCGGAAGACCGGGACAGGGTATCTACGAGCAGTACTTC	CASGRPGQGIYEQYF
TRBV9	few	-	TRBJ1-2	TGTGCCAGCAGCCACGACGAGGCCCTTCCCTATGGCTACACCTTC	CASSHDEALPYGYTF
TRBV7-2	-	-	TRBJ2-7	TGTGCCAGCAGCTTAGTTGAGGACGGGTCCTACGAGCAGTACTTC	CASSLVEDGSYEQYF
TRBV7-2	once	-	TRBJ2-2	TGTGCCAGCAGCCTACAGGATATGAACACCGGGGAGCTGTTTTTT	CASSLQDMNTGELFF